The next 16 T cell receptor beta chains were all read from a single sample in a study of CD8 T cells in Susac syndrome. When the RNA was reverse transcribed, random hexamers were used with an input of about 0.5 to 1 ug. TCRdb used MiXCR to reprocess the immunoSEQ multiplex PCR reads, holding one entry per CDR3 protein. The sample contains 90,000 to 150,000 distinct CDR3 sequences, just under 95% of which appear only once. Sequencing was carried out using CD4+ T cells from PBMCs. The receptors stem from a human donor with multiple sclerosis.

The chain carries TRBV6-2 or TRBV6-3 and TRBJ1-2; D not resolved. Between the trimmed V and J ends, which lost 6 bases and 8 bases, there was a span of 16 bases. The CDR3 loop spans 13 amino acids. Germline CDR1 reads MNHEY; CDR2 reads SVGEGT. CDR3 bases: TGTGCCAGCAGCCCTAGTGCGACGGGCGGCTACACCTTC. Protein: CASSPSATGGYTF.

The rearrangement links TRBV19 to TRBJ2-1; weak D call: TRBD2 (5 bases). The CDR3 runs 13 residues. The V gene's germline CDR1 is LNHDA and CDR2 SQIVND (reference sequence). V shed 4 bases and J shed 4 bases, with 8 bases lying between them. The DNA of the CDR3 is TGTGCCAGTAGTACCGACTATTACAATGAGCAGTTCTTC. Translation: CASSTDYYNEQFF.

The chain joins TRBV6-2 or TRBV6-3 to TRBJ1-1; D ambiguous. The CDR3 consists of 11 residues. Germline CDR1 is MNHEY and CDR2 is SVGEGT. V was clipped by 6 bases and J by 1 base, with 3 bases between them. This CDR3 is CASRTNTEAFF. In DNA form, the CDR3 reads TGTGCCAGCAGGACGAACACTGAAGCTTTCTTT.

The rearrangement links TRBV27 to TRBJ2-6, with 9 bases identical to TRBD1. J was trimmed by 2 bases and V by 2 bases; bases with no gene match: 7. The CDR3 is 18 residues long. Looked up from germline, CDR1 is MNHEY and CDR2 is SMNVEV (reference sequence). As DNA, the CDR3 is TGTGCCAGCAGTTTAAGGGGACAGGGAGAAGCTGGGGCCAACGTCCTGACTTTC. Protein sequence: CASSLRGQGEAGANVLTF.

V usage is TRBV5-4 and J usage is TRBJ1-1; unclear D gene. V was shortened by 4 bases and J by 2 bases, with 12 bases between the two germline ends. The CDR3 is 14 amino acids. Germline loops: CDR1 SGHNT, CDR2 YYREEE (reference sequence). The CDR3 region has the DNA TGTGCCAGCAGCCGAAAAGACGGAAACACTGAAGCTTTCTTT. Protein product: CASSRKDGNTEAFF. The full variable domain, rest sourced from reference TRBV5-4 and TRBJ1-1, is ETGVTQSPTHLIKTRGQQVTLRCSSQSGHNTVSWYQQALGQGPQFIFQYYREEENGRGNFPPRFSGLQFPNYSSELNVNALELDDSALYLCASSRKDGNTEAFFGQGTRLTVV.

For the CDR3, the DNA is TGCAGTGCTAGAACAGGGGGCAATCAGCCCCAGCATTTT. Translating it yields CSARTGGNQPQHF. The chain recombines TRBV20-1 with TRBJ1-5; TRBD1 agrees at 7 bases. The CDR3 has 13 amino acids. V lost 2 bases and J lost 2; bases outside the gene matches: 0. Germline lookup yields CDR1 DFQATT and CDR2 SNEGSKA (reference sequence).

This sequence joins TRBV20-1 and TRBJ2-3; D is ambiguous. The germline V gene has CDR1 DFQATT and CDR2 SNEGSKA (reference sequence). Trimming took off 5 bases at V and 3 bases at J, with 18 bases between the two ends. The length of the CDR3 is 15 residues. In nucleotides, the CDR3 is TGCAGTGCTCCTCTCGCCAGGCCGCGGACAGATACGCAGTATTTT. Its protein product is CSAPLARPRTDTQYF.

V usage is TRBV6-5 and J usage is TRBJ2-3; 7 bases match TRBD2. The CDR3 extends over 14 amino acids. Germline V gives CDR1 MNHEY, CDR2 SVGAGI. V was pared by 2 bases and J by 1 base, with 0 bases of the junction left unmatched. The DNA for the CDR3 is TGTGCCAGCAGTTACAGCGGGGGCACAGATACGCAGTATTTT. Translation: CASSYSGGTDTQYF.

In nucleotides, the CDR3 is TGCAGTGCTAGTCGGGCAGCCGGGATGAACACCGGGGAGCTGTTTTTT. This gives the protein CSASRAAGMNTGELFF. V usage is TRBV20-1 and J usage is TRBJ2-2, with D possibly TRBD2 on 5 matching bases. In germline, CDR1 is DFQATT, CDR2 SNEGSKA (reference sequence). Trimming left V 3 bases short and J 1 base short, with 15 bases between. This CDR3 region has 16 residues.

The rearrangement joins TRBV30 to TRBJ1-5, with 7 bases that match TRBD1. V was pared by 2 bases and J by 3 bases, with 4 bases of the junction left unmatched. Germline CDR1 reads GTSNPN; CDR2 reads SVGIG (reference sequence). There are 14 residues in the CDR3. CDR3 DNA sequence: TGTGCCTGGAGTAGAGGGGGCATCAATCAGCCCCAGCATTTT. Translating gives CAWSRGGINQPQHF.

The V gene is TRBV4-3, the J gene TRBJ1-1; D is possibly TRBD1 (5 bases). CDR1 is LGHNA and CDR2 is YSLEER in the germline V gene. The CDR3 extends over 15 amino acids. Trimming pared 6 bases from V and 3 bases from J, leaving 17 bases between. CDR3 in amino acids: CASSLTLSGDTEAFF. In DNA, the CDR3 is TGCGCCAGCAGTCTAACTCTTTCGGGGGACACTGAAGCTTTCTTT.

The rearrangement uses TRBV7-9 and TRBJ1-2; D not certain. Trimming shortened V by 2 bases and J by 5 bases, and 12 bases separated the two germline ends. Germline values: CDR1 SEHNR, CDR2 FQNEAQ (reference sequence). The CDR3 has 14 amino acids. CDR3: CASSLSASNYGYTF. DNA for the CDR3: TGTGCCAGCAGCTTATCCGCCAGCAATTATGGCTACACCTTC.

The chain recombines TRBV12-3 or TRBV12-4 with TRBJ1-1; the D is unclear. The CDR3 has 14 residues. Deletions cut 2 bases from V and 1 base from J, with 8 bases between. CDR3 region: CASSLYGGNTEAFF. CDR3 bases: TGTGCCAGCAGTTTATACGGAGGGAACACTGAAGCTTTCTTT.

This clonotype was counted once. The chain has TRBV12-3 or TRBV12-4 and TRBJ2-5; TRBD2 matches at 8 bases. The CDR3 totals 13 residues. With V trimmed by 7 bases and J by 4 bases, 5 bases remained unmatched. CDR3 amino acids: CASKRGKAETQYF. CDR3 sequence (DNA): TGTGCCAGCAAGCGGGGGAAGGCAGAGACCCAGTACTTC.

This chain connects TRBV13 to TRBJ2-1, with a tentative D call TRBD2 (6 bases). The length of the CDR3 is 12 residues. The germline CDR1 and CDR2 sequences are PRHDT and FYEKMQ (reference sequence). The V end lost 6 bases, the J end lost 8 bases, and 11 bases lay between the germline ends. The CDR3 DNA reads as TGTGCCAGCAGTTACGGGGGTTATGAGCAGTTCTTC. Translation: CASSYGGYEQFF.

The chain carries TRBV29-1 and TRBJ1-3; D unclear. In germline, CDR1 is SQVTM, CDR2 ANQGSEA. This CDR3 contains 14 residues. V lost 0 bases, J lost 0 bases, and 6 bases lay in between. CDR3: CSVEDGDSGNTIYF. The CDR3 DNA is TGCAGCGTTGAAGACGGCGACTCTGGAAACACCATATATTTT.